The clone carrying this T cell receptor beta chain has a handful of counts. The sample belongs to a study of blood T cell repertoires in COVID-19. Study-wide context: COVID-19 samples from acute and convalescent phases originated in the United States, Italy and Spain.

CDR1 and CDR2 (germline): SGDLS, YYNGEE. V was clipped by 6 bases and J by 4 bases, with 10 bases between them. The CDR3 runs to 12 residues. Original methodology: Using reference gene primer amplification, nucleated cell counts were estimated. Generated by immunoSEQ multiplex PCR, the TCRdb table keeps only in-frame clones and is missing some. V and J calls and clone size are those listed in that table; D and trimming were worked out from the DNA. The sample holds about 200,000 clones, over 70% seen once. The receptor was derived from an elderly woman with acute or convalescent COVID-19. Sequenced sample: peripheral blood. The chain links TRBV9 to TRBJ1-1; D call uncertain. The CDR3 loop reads CASKSPGTEAFF. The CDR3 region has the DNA TGTGCCAGCAAATCCCCGGGCACTGAAGCTTTCTTT.